This T cell receptor (beta chain) was captured in a study of T-cell reconstitution after alpha-beta-depleted transplantation in children (dated by TCRdb to about 2016). Notes on the research overall: The study quantitatively tracked T-cell immune reconstitution after TCRalphabeta/CD19-depleted allogeneic hematopoietic cell transplantation in children using TCR repertoire profiling. Findings and caveats that apply to the study as a whole: In some patients, the high TCRbeta diversity seen at day 60 was put down to recipient T cells and intrathymic progenitors that had survived conditioning. The apparently early alphabetaT-cell count recovery about two months after transplant was reportedly dependent on only several hundred rapidly expanded clones derived from non-depleted graft cells. Over the following months the frequencies of hyperexpanded clones went down, and after one year T-cell counts and TCRbeta diversity were mostly credited to newly produced T cells.

The method behind the library was PCR. The data were produced on an Illumina HiSeq 2500. TCR library preparation used molecular barcoding, with unique molecular identifiers applied to normalize quantification of the TCRbeta repertoire. The public reads were reprocessed in TCRdb via fastp at Q25 and MiXCR, keeping in-frame beta chains. Each CDR3 protein gets just one entry, which takes the most common genes and DNA from the rows behind it. For this sample the table gives 500,000 to 750,000 distinct CDR3 sequences, of which 10% to 15% were detected only once. Together, the top ten hold about 2% of the sample. This clonotype was seen only a few times. Its binding antigen is unknown. No much larger clone exists at a distance of one base, and base qualities are not known. Reading the label with the study, this specimen's treatment or condition is: allogeneic hematopoietic cell transplantation with graft depleted of TCRalphabeta T cells and CD19 B cells. The transplant recipients were children given TCRalphabeta/CD19-depleted allogeneic hematopoietic cell grafts.

The CDR3 contains 15 residues, cysteine and phenylalanine counted. CDR3 DNA is the only sequence kept; it has 45 bases, read in frame from the first base. V is shortened by 0 bases, J by 4 bases, and the region joining them spans 15 bases. Looking up the germline V gene (reference sequence) yields CDR1 DFQATT and CDR2 SNEGSKA. The receptor chain draws on TRBV20-1 and TRBJ2-5, with the D gene not clear enough to name. Material: PBMCs, mostly from graft donor cells, obtained 360 days after TCRalphabeta/CD19-depleted stem cell transplant. This TCR was recovered from a male patient younger than 18 who had a stem cell transplant for acute myeloid leukemia, so the T cells may come from the graft donor. In nucleotide form, the sequence is TGCAGTGCTAGAGATCCCTACCCCGAGGTAGAGACCCAGTACTTC. Its protein product is CSARDPYPEVETQYF.